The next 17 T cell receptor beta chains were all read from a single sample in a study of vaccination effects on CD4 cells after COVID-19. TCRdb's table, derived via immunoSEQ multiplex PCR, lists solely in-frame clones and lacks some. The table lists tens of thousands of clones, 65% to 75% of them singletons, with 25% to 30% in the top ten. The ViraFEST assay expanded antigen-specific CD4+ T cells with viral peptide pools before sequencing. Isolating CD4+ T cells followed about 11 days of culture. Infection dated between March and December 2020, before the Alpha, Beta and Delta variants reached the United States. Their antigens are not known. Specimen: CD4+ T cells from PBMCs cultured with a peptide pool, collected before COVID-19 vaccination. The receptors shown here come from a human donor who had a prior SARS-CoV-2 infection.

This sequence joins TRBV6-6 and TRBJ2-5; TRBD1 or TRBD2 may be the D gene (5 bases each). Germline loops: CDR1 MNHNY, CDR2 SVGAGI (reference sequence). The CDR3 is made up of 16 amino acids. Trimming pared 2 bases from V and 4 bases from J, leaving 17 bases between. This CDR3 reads CASSYAGTARGETQYF. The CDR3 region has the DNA TGTGCCAGCAGTTACGCCGGGACGGCCAGAGGAGAGACCCAGTACTTC.

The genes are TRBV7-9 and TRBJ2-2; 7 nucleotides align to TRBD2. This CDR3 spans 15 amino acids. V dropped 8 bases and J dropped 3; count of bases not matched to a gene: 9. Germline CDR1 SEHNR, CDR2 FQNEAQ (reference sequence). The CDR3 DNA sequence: TGTGCCAGCCTGGGGGGGGACTACCACACCGGGGAGCTGTTTTTT. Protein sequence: CASLGGDYHTGELFF.

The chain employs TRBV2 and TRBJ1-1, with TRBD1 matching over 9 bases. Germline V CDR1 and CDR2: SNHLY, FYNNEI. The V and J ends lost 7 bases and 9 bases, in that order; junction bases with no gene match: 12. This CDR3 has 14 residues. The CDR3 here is CASITRDGTGKAFF. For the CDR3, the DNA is TGTGCCAGCATCACCCGAGACGGGACAGGGAAAGCTTTCTTT.

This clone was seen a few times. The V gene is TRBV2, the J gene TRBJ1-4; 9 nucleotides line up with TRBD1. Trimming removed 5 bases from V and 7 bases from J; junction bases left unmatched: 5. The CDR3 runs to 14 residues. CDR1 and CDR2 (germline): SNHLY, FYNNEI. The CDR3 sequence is CASSIDRGGEKLFF. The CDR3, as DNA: TGTGCCAGCAGTATTGACAGGGGGGGTGAAAAACTGTTTTTT.

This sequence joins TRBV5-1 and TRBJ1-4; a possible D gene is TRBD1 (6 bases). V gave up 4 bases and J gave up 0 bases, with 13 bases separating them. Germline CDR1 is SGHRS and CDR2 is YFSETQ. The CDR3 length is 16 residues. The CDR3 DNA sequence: TGCGCCAGCAGCGGGGGGACATTTTCAACTAATGAAAAACTGTTTTTT. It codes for CASSGGTFSTNEKLFF.

CDR3 DNA sequence: TGTGCCAGCAGGAACAGAGGAGACACTGAAGCTTTCTTT. Translated: CASRNRGDTEAFF. The V call is TRBV6-5, the J call TRBJ1-1, with D unclear. The CDR3 sequence is 13 residues long. Germline-derived CDR1 and CDR2 are MNHEY and SVGAGI. Between the trimmed V and J ends, which lost 6 bases and 3 bases, there was a span of 11 bases.

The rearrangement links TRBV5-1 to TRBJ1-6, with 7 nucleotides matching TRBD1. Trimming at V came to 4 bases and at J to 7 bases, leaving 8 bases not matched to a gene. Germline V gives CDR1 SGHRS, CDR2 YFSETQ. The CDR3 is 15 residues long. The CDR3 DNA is TGCGCCAGCAGCCTGGGACAGTTCCGGAATTCACCCCTCCACTTT. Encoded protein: CASSLGQFRNSPLHF.

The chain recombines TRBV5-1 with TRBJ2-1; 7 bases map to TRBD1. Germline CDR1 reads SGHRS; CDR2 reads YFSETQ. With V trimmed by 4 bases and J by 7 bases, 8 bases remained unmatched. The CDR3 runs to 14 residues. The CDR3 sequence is CASSLGTVGNEQFF. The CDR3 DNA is TGCGCCAGCAGCCTCGGGACAGTAGGAAATGAGCAGTTCTTC.

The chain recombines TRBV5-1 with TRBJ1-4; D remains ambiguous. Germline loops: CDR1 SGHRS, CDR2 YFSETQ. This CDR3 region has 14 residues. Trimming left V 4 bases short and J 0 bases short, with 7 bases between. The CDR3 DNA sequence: TGCGCCAGCAGCCGGATACCAACTAATGAAAAACTGTTTTTT. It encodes CASSRIPTNEKLFF.

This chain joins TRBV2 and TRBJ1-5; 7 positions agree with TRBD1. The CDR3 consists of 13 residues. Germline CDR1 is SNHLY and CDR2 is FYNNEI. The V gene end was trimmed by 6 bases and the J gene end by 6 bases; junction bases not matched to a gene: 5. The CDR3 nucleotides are TGTGCCAGCAGCGGACAGGTCTTTCAGCCCCAGCATTTT. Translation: CASSGQVFQPQHF.

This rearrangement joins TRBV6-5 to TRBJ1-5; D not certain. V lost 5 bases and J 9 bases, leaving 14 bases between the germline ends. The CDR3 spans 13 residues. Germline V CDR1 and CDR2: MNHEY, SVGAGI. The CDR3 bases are TGTGCCAGCAGTCCCGCCCCTATGGGGCCCCAGCATTTT. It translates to CASSPAPMGPQHF.

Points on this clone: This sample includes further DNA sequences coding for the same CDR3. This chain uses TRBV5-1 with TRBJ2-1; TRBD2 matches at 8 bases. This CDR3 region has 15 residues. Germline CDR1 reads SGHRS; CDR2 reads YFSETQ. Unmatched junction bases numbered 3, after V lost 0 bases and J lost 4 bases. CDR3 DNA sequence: TGCGCCAGCAGCTTGGAGGCGGGAGGATACAATGAGCAGTTCTTC. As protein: CASSLEAGGYNEQFF. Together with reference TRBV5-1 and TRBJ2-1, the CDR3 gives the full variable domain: KAGVTQTPRYLIKTRGQQVTLSCSPISGHRSVSWYQQTPGQGLQFLFEYFSETQRNKGNFPGRFSGRQFSNSRSEMNVSTLELGDSALYLCASSLEAGGYNEQFFGPGTRLTVL.

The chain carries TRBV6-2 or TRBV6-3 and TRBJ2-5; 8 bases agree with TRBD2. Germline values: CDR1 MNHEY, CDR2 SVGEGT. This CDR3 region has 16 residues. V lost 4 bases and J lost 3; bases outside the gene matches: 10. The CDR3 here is CASSSRGAGVKETQYF. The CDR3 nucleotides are TGTGCCAGCAGTTCCAGAGGAGCGGGAGTTAAAGAGACCCAGTACTTC.

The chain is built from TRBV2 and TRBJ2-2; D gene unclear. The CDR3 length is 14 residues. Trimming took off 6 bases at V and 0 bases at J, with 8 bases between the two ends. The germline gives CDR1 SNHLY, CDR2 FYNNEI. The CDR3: CASSPLTNTGELFF. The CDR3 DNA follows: TGTGCCAGCAGCCCGTTAACGAACACCGGGGAGCTGTTTTTT. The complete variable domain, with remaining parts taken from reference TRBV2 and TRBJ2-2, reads EPEVTQTPSHQVTQMGQEVILRCVPISNHLYFYWYRQILGQKVEFLVSFYNNEISEKSEIFDDQFSVERPDGSNFTLKIRSTKLEDSAMYFCASSPLTNTGELFFGEGSRLTVL.

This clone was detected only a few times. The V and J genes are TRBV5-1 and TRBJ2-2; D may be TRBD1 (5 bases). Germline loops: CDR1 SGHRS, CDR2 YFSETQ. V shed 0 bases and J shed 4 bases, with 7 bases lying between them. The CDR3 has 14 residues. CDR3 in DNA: TGCGCCAGCAGCTTGGGGCAGGGCACCGGGGAGCTGTTTTTT. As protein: CASSLGQGTGELFF.

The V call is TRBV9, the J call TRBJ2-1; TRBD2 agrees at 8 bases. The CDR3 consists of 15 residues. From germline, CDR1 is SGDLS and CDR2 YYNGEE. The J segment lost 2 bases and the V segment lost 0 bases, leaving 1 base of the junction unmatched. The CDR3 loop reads CASSVAAGAYNEQFF. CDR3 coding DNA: TGTGCCAGCAGCGTAGCAGCGGGAGCCTACAATGAGCAGTTCTTC.

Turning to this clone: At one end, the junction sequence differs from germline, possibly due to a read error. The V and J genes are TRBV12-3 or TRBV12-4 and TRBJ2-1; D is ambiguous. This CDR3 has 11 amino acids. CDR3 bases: TGTGCCAGCAGTTTCTACACTGAGCAGTTCTTC. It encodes CASSFYTEQFF.